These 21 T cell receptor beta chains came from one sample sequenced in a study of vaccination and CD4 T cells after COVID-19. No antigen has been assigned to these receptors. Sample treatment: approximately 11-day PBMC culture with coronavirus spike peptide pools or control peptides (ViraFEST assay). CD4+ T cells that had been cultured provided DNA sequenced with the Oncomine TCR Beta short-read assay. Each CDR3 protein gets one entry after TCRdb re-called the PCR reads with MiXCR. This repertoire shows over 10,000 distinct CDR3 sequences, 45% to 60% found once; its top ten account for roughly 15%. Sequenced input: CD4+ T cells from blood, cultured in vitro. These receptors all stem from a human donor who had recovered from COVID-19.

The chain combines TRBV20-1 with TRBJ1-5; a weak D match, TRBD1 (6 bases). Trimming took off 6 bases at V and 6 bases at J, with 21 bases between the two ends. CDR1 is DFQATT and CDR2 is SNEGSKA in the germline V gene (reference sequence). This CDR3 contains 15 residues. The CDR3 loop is CSAARGWSGAQPQHF. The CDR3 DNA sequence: TGCAGTGCCGCTAGAGGTTGGTCAGGGGCTCAGCCCCAGCATTTT.

CDR3 protein: CASGLVPQSETQYF. CDR3 nucleotide sequence: TGTGCTAGTGGTTTGGTACCCCAGTCGGAGACCCAGTACTTC. The gene calls are TRBV12-5 and TRBJ2-5, with D uncertain. Germline CDR1 is LGHNT and CDR2 is FRNRAP. Trimming left V 0 bases short and J 5 bases short, with 10 bases between. The CDR3 is made up of 14 amino acids.

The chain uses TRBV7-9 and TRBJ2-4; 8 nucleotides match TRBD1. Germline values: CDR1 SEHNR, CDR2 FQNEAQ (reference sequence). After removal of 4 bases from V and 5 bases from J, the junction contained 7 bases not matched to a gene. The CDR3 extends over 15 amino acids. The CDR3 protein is CASSSGQGAENIQYF. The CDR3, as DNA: TGTGCCAGCAGCTCTGGGCAGGGGGCGGAAAACATTCAGTACTTC.

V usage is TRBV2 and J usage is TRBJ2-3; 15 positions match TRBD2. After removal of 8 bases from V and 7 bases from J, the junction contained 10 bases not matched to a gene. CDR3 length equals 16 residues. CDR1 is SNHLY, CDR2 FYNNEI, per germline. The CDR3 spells CASRGLAGGYDYTQYF. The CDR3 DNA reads TGTGCCAGCCGGGGACTAGCGGGAGGTTACGATTATACGCAGTATTTT. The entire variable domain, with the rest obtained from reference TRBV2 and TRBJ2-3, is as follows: EPEVTQTPSHQVTQMGQEVILRCVPISNHLYFYWYRQILGQKVEFLVSFYNNEISEKSEIFDDQFSVERPDGSNFTLKIRSTKLEDSAMYFCASRGLAGGYDYTQYFGPGTRLTVL.

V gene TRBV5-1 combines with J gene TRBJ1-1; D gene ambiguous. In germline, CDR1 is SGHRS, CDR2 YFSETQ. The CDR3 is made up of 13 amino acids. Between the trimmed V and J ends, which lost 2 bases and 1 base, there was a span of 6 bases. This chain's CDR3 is CASSFRGNTEAFF. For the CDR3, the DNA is TGCGCCAGCAGCTTCCGAGGGAACACTGAAGCTTTCTTT.

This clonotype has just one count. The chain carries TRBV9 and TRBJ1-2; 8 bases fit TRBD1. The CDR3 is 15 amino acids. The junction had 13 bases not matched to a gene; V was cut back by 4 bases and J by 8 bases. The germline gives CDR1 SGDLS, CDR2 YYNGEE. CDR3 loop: CASSPLRTGLDGYTF. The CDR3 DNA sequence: TGTGCCAGCAGCCCGTTGAGGACAGGGCTCGACGGCTACACCTTC.

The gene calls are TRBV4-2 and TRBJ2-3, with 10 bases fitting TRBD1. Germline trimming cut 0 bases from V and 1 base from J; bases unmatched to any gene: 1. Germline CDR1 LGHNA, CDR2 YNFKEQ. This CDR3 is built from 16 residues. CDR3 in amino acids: CASSQDGTGGTDTQYF. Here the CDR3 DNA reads TGTGCCAGCAGCCAAGATGGGACAGGGGGCACAGATACGCAGTATTTT.

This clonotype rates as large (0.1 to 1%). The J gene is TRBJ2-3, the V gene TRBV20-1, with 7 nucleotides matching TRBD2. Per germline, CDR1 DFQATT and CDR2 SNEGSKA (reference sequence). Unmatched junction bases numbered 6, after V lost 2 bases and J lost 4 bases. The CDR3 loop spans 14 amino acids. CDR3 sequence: CSARPSGPSDTQYF. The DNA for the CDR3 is TGCAGTGCTAGACCTAGCGGTCCCTCAGATACGCAGTATTTT.

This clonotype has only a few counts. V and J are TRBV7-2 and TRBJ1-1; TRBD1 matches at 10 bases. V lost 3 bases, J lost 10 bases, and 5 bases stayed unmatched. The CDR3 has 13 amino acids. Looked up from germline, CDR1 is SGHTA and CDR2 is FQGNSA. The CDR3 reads CASSFNGQGGAFF. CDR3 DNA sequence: TGTGCCAGCAGCTTCAACGGACAGGGGGGAGCTTTCTTT.

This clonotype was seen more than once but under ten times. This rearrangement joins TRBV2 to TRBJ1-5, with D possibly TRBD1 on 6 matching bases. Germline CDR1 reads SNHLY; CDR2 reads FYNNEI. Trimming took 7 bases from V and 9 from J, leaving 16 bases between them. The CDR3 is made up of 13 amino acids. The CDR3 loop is CASKGEGDRPQHF. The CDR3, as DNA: TGTGCCAGCAAGGGGGAGGGGGATCGGCCCCAGCATTTT.

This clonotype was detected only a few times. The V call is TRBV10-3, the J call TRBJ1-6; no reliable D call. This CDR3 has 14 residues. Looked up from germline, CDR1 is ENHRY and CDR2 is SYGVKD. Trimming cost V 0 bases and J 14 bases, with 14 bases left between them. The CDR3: CAISESGGSGTLHF. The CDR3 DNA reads TGTGCCATCAGTGAGTCCGGAGGATCCGGAACCCTCCACTTT.

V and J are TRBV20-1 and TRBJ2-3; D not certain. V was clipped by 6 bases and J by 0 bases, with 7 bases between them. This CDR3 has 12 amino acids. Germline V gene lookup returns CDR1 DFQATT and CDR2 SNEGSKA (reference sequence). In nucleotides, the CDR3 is TGCAGTGCGCCCCTGAGCACAGATACGCAGTATTTT. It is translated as CSAPLSTDTQYF.

The CDR3 protein is CASSLLGVPAEAFF. CDR3 nucleotides: TGTGCCAGCAGCTTACTGGGAGTTCCGGCTGAAGCTTTCTTT. The chain joins TRBV7-2 to TRBJ1-1, with no clear D. The ends were cut back, 2 bases at V and 6 bases at J, with 13 bases in the middle. This CDR3 has 14 residues. Germline loops: CDR1 SGHTA, CDR2 FQGNSA.

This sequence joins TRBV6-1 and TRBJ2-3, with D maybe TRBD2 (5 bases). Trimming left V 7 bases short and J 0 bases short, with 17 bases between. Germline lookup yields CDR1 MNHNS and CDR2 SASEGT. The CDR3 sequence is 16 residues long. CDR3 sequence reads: CASKDPRGSSTDTQYF. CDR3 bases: TGTGCCAGCAAGGACCCTCGGGGATCTAGCACAGATACGCAGTATTTT.

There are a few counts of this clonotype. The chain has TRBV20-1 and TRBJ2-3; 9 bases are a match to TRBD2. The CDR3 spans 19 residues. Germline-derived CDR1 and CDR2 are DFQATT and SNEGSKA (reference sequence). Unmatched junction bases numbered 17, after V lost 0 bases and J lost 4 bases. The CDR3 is CSARDKASGMSFRADTQYF. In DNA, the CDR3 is TGCAGTGCTAGAGATAAGGCTAGCGGGATGTCCTTTCGCGCAGATACGCAGTATTTT.

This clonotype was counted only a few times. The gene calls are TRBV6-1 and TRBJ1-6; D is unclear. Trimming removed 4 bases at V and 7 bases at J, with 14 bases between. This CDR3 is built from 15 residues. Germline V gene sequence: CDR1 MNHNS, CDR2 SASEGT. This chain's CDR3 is CASSVYGSGNSPLHF. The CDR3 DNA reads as TGTGCCAGCAGTGTCTACGGTTCGGGAAATTCACCCCTCCACTTT.

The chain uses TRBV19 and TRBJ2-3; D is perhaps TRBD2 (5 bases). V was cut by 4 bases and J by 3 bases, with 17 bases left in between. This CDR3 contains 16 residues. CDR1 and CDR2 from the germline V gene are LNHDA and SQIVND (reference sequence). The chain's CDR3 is CASSTPSGRGTDTQYF. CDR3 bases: TGTGCCAGTAGTACCCCGAGCGGCCGAGGGACAGATACGCAGTATTTT. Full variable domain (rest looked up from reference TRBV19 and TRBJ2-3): DGGITQSPKYLFRKEGQNVTLSCEQNLNHDAMYWYRQDPGQGLRLIYYSQIVNDFQKGDIAEGYSVSREKKESFPLTVTSAQKNPTAFYLCASSTPSGRGTDTQYFGPGTRLTVL.

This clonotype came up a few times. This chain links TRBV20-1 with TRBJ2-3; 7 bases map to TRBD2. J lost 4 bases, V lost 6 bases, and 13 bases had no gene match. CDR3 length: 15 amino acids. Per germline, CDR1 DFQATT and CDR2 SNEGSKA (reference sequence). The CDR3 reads CSARTGLVFPDTQYF. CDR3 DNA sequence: TGCAGTGCCCGCACAGGACTAGTTTTCCCAGATACGCAGTATTTT.

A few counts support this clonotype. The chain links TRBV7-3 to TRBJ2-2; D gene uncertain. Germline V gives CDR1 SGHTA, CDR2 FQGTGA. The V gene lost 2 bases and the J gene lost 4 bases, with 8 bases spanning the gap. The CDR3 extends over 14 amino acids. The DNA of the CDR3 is TGTGCCAGCAGCTTAGATTGGTCCACCGGGGAGCTGTTTTTT. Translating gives CASSLDWSTGELFF.

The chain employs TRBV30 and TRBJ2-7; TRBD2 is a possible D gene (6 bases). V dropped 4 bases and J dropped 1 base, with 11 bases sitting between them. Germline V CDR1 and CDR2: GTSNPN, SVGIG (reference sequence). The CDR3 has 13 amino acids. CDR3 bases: TGTGCCTGGATTGGCGGGGAATCCTACGAGCAGTACTTC. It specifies CAWIGGESYEQYF.

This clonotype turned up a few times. The chain's CDR3 is CASSLVLPDSYDSNQPQHF. For the CDR3, the DNA is TGTGCCAGCAGCTTAGTTTTACCTGACAGTTATGATAGCAATCAGCCCCAGCATTTT. This chain joins TRBV7-9 and TRBJ1-5; D might be TRBD1 (5 bases). Germline lookup yields CDR1 SEHNR and CDR2 FQNEAQ (reference sequence). V lost 1 base and J lost 0, with 19 bases in between. This CDR3 is built from 19 residues. Looking up the rest from reference TRBV7-9 and TRBJ1-5 gives the full variable domain: DTGVSQNPRHKITKRGQNVTFRCDPISEHNRLYWYRQTLGQGPEFLTYFQNEAQLEKSRLLSDRFSAERPKGSFSTLEIQRTEQGDSAMYLCASSLVLPDSYDSNQPQHFGDGTRLSIL.